These 26 T cell receptor beta chains originate from one sample sequenced in a study of T cells in Graves' hyperthyroidism and ophthalmopathy. Amplification of TCR beta CDR3 regions used RNA as the template. TCR CDR3 regions were first amplified by RT-PCR with HTBI primers. TCRdb analysed the multiplex PCR reads with MiXCR anew, one entry per CDR3 protein. The sample has nearly 600,000 distinct CDR3 sequences; approximately 15% are singletons. Sequencing was carried out using blood. These receptors came from a young woman with Graves' ophthalmopathy.

This clonotype has a count of ten or more. The V and J genes are TRBV18 and TRBJ1-6; the D gene is possibly TRBD1 (5 bases). V lost 2 bases and J lost 10, with 12 bases in between. The CDR3 sequence is 14 residues long. The germline CDR1 and CDR2 sequences are KGHSH and LQKENI. This CDR3 reads CASSPRQGGSPLHF. CDR3 sequence (DNA): TGTGCCAGCTCACCAAGGCAGGGCGGCTCACCCCTCCACTTT.

The genes are TRBV4-1 and TRBJ2-3; D might be TRBD2 (6 bases). There are 17 residues in the CDR3. Trimming removed 0 bases from V and 1 base from J, with 14 bases in between. CDR1 and CDR2 from the germline V gene are MGHRA and YSYEKL. The CDR3 DNA is TGCGCCAGCAGCCAAGAGGCCGGAGGGCCTCGCACAGATACGCAGTATTTT. Residues: CASSQEAGGPRTDTQYF.

This chain uses TRBV20-1 with TRBJ1-3; D uncertain. V was shortened by 8 bases and J by 3 bases, with 11 bases between the two germline ends. CDR1 DFQATT and CDR2 SNEGSKA come from the germline V gene (reference sequence). The CDR3 is 12 residues long. The DNA of the CDR3 is TGCAGTACTGGAAGGCTTGGAAACACCATATATTTT. This sequence encodes CSTGRLGNTIYF.

A remark on this clonotype: A much more abundant neighbour one base away suggests this may be a read error. The chain recombines TRBV27 with TRBJ1-1; D not certain. The length of the CDR3 is 14 residues. Germline CDR1 is MNHEY and CDR2 is SMNVEV (reference sequence). CDR3 residues: CASSRGGSGTEASF. As DNA, the CDR3 is TGTGCCAGCAGCCGAGGAGGGTCGGGTACTGAAGCTTCCTTT.

This clonotype was seen at least ten times. The chain joins TRBV2 to TRBJ2-1, with a weak D call TRBD2 (6 bases). Germline V gene sequence: CDR1 SNHLY, CDR2 FYNNEI. The CDR3 totals 14 residues. V gave up 3 bases and J gave up 0 bases, with 6 bases separating them. CDR3 sequence (DNA): TGTGCCAGCAGTGATAGCGGCTCCTACAATGAGCAGTTCTTC. Amino acids: CASSDSGSYNEQFF.

This clonotype was observed many times. The V gene is TRBV28, the J gene TRBJ1-2, with D maybe TRBD1 (5 bases). This CDR3 spans 14 amino acids. Germline V gene lookup returns CDR1 MDHEN and CDR2 SYDVKM. Trimming shortened V by 6 bases and J by 8 bases, and 19 bases separated the two germline ends. For the CDR3, the DNA is TGTGCCAGCAGCCGAATAACAGGCGCGGGGGGCTACACCTTC. This codes for CASSRITGAGGYTF.

This clonotype was seen ten or more times. This chain joins TRBV29-1 and TRBJ2-1; 10 positions agree with TRBD1. V shed 3 bases, J shed 3 bases, and the junction held 5 bases outside the gene matches. This CDR3 region has 15 residues. Germline V gene sequence: CDR1 SQVTM, CDR2 ANQGSEA. In DNA form, the CDR3 reads TGCAGCGTTGACCCGGGGACAGGGGTCTACAATGAGCAGTTCTTC. This translates into CSVDPGTGVYNEQFF.

In the case of this clonotype: The germline gene is not matched at one end of the junction; a read error may be the cause. The chain couples TRBV9 to TRBJ1-1, with a tentative D call TRBD1 (5 bases). The V gene's germline CDR1 is SGDLS and CDR2 YYNGEE. The CDR3 has 14 residues. The CDR3 is CASSVGALNTEALF. CDR3 sequence (DNA): TGTGCCAGCAGCGTCGGGGCCCTGAACACTGAAGCTCTCTTT.

This clonotype was counted many times. The chain combines TRBV11-1 with TRBJ2-1; no reliable D call. Germline assignment: CDR1 SGHAT and CDR2 FQDESV (reference sequence). The germline V and J ends were trimmed by 0 bases and 2 bases, with 23 bases remaining between them. The CDR3 runs to 20 residues. CDR3 region: CASSLAETWIEQNAYNEQFF. The DNA of the CDR3 is TGTGCCAGCAGCTTAGCGGAGACCTGGATAGAGCAGAACGCCTACAATGAGCAGTTCTTC.

This clonotype appeared a few times. A much bigger clone sits one base away, suggesting this may be a read error. The genes are TRBV30 and TRBJ2-2; 8 bases are a match to TRBD1. The CDR3 covers 15 residues. The germline V gene encodes CDR1 GTSNPN and CDR2 SVGIG (reference sequence). V lost 1 base and J lost 6; bases outside the gene matches: 7. As DNA, the CDR3 is TGTGCCTGGAGTGCCGGACAGGGATACTCCGGGGAGCTGTTTTTT. Translation gives CAWSAGQGYSGELFF.

This clonotype was observed many times. The chain is built from TRBV11-2 and TRBJ1-5; D unclear. V lost 6 bases to trimming and J lost 4 bases, with 7 bases between them. Germline CDR1 and CDR2: SGHAT and FQNNGV. This CDR3 spans 12 amino acids. CDR3: CASSGENQPQHF. The CDR3 region has the DNA TGTGCCAGCAGTGGAGAAAATCAGCCCCAGCATTTT. The complete variable domain, with remaining parts taken from reference TRBV11-2 and TRBJ1-5, reads EAGVAQSPRYKIIEKRQSVAFWCNPISGHATLYWYQQILGQGPKLLIQFQNNGVVDDSQLPKDRFSAERLKGVDSTLKIQPAKLEDSAVYLCASSGENQPQHFGDGTRLSIL.

The chain links TRBV5-1 to TRBJ1-1; 7 bases map to TRBD1. This CDR3 has 16 residues. Germline V gene data show CDR1 as SGHRS and CDR2 as YFSETQ. Trimming cost V 4 bases and J 4 bases; bases outside gene matches: 13. CDR3 in amino acids: CASSLQGEGLSTEAFF. CDR3 nucleotide sequence: TGCGCCAGCAGCCTCCAGGGGGAAGGACTAAGCACTGAAGCTTTCTTT.

This clonotype was detected ten times or more. This rearrangement joins TRBV18 to TRBJ2-5; D perhaps matches TRBD2 (5 bases). Trimming took off 2 bases at V and 0 bases at J, with 7 bases between the two ends. The CDR3 runs to 14 residues. The germline V gene has CDR1 KGHSH and CDR2 LQKENI. CDR3 amino acids: CASSPDYYQETQYF. CDR3 nucleotide sequence: TGTGCCAGCTCACCAGACTACTACCAAGAGACCCAGTACTTC.

About this clonotype: A much bigger clone sits one base away, suggesting this may be a read error. The CDR3 nucleotides read TGTGCCAGCAGTTTAAGGACAGGGGGCGACGAGCAGTACTTC. Amino acid sequence: CASSLRTGGDEQYF. The chain uses TRBV27 and TRBJ2-7, with 11 bases lining up with TRBD1. CDR1 and CDR2 (germline): MNHEY, SMNVEV (reference sequence). With V trimmed by 2 bases and J by 5 bases, 2 bases remained unmatched. The CDR3 consists of 14 residues.

The rearrangement links TRBV4-3 to TRBJ1-2; a weak D match, TRBD1 (5 bases). V lost 3 bases to trimming and J lost 4 bases, with 21 bases between them. Germline V gives CDR1 LGHNA, CDR2 YSLEER. CDR3 length: 17 residues. The CDR3 spells CASSHDRDEDYFYGYTF. Written as DNA, the CDR3 is TGCGCCAGCAGCCATGACCGGGACGAGGACTATTTCTATGGCTACACCTTC.

The chain employs TRBV4-2 and TRBJ2-1; 8 positions match TRBD2. The CDR3 runs to 15 residues. Germline CDR1 is LGHNA and CDR2 is YNFKEQ. With V trimmed by 1 base and J by 5 bases, 4 bases remained unmatched. CDR3 amino acids: CASSQVSSGNNEQFF. CDR3 coding DNA: TGTGCCAGCAGCCAAGTTAGTAGCGGGAACAATGAGCAGTTCTTC.

The sample holds many counts of this clonotype. The chain is built from TRBV10-3 and TRBJ1-5, with unresolved D. Trimming removed 0 bases at V and 9 bases at J, with 9 bases between. This CDR3 region has 13 residues. Per germline, CDR1 ENHRY and CDR2 SYGVKD. The CDR3 bases are TGTGCCATCAGTGAGTCTGACACGGGGCCCCAGCATTTT. This sequence encodes CAISESDTGPQHF.

Concerning this clonotype itself: This may come from a read error, since a much larger clone is one base off. The CDR3 sequence is CTSTGDGNTEAFF. The CDR3 nucleotides read TGTACCAGCACGGGGGACGGGAACACTGAAGCTTTCTTT. The chain joins TRBV3-1 to TRBJ1-1, with D tentatively TRBD1 (5 bases). Germline V gene data show CDR1 as LGHDT and CDR2 as YNNKEL (reference sequence). The CDR3 spans 13 residues. Supplemented by reference TRBV3-1 and TRBJ1-1, the full variable domain reads DTAVSQTPKYLVTQMGNDKSIKCEQNLGHDTMYWYKQDSKKFLKIMFSYNNKELIINETVPNRFSPKSPDKAHLNLHINSLELGDSAVYFCTSTGDGNTEAFFGQGTRLTVV.

This clonotype was seen repeatedly, ten times or more. This chain uses TRBV3-1 with TRBJ2-5; D not resolved. The germline V and J ends were trimmed by 4 bases and 5 bases, with 14 bases remaining between them. This CDR3 contains 14 residues. Per germline, CDR1 LGHDT and CDR2 YNNKEL (reference sequence). The CDR3 DNA sequence: TGTGCCAGCAGCCCACGGGCGGCATCGGAGACCCAGTACTTC. It is translated as CASSPRAASETQYF.

The sample holds many counts of this clonotype. This sequence joins TRBV12-3 or TRBV12-4 and TRBJ2-5; 10 nucleotides line up with TRBD2. With V trimmed by 2 bases and J by 5 bases, 23 bases remained unmatched. There are 21 residues in the CDR3. CDR3 DNA: TGTGCCAGCAGTTTACGTCGAAGGGGACTAGCTCTAGCGGGGGTCAGCGAGACCCAGTACTTC. Translating gives CASSLRRRGLALAGVSETQYF.

With regard to this clonotype: In this CDR3 the conserved last residue, phenylalanine or tryptophan, is missing, so a read error is likely. The CDR3 is CATPGRINYGYTL. CDR3 nucleotides: TGTGCTACCCCGGGACGGATTAACTATGGCTACACCCTC. The V and J genes are TRBV12-5 and TRBJ1-2, with a weak D call TRBD1 (5 bases). Germline V gene lookup returns CDR1 LGHNT and CDR2 FRNRAP. Trimming shortened V by 10 bases and J by 1 base, and 13 bases separated the two germline ends. The CDR3 has 13 amino acids.

This clonotype came up many times. The chain employs TRBV28 and TRBJ2-5; D is ambiguous. V was pared by 2 bases and J by 9 bases, with 13 bases between. This CDR3 comprises 13 residues. CDR1 MDHEN and CDR2 SYDVKM come from the germline V gene. In nucleotides, the CDR3 is TGTGCCAGCAGTTTAACTCCCCGCTCCGCCCAGTACTTC. Encoded protein: CASSLTPRSAQYF.

This clonotype was seen many times. DNA of the CDR3: TGTGCCAGCAGTCTGAACGGGGGGATGAACACTGAAGCTTTCTTT. Its translation: CASSLNGGMNTEAFF. The gene calls are TRBV12-3 or TRBV12-4 and TRBJ1-1; possibly TRBD1 for D (5 bases). V lost 5 bases and J 0 bases, leaving 13 bases between the germline ends. CDR3 length equals 15 residues.

V and J are TRBV7-2 and TRBJ2-3; D is ambiguous. The CDR3 is made up of 12 amino acids. CDR1 SGHTA and CDR2 FQGNSA come from the germline V gene. Trimming took 5 bases from V and 8 from J, leaving 11 bases between them. DNA for the CDR3: TGTGCCAGCAGCCAAGCCGTAGGTACGCAGTATTTT. This gives the protein CASSQAVGTQYF.

This clonotype was counted at least ten times. The V gene is TRBV27, the J gene TRBJ2-1; 11 nucleotides align to TRBD2. V lost 6 bases and J lost 6; bases outside the gene matches: 16. Looked up from germline, CDR1 is MNHEY and CDR2 is SMNVEV (reference sequence). The CDR3 loop spans 18 amino acids. Here the CDR3 reads CASSRLQTSGNPTNEQFF. The CDR3 DNA reads TGTGCCAGCAGCCGATTACAGACTAGCGGGAACCCCACCAATGAGCAGTTCTTC.

This clonotype was seen at least ten times. The rearrangement joins TRBV6-2 or TRBV6-3 to TRBJ2-1; TRBD1 aligns across 7 bases. The trim removed 5 bases at V and 3 bases at J, leaving 4 bases unmatched. CDR3 size: 14 residues. The germline V gene has CDR1 MNHEY and CDR2 SVGEGT. CDR3: CASSRTGLYNEQFF. In DNA form, the CDR3 reads TGTGCCAGCAGTCGGACAGGACTCTACAATGAGCAGTTCTTC.